Shown below are 21 T cell receptor beta chains from a single sample sequenced in a study of metastatic and nonmetastatic thyroid tumors. Until they underwent thyroid surgery, no patient had received any treatment. Via MiXCR, TCRdb re-called the PCR reads. This sample yields some 54,000 clones, of which approximately 17% are seen a single time; under 3% belongs to the top ten. Sequences were obtained from blood. These receptors came from a female donor with papillary thyroid cancer or a benign thyroid nodule (not recorded which). Some clones in this sample may be carry-over from other donors' samples.

This clone was observed at least ten times. Other DNA variants within this sample encode the same CDR3. The gene calls are TRBV6-2 or TRBV6-3 and TRBJ2-2; 8 bases line up with TRBD1. This CDR3 has 16 amino acids. CDR1 and CDR2 from the germline V gene are MNHEY and SVGEGT. With 4 bases clipped from V and 0 bases from J, the junction kept 4 bases outside the gene matches. CDR3 region: CASSCSGQANTGELFF. The CDR3 DNA follows: TGTGCCAGCAGTTGCTCGGGACAGGCGAACACCGGGGAGCTGTTTTTT.

This clone was counted many times. The chain couples TRBV5-5 to TRBJ1-5; possible D gene TRBD1, 5 bases. Germline values: CDR1 SGHKS, CDR2 YYEKEE (reference sequence). V was trimmed by 0 bases and J by 6 bases, leaving 13 bases between them. The CDR3 is made up of 15 amino acids. The CDR3 bases are TGTGCCAGCAGCTTGGGGGACCTAACCGGTCAGCCCCAGCATTTT. Its translation is CASSLGDLTGQPQHF. The full variable domain, in which reference TRBV5-5 and TRBJ1-5 provide the parts outside the CDR3, is DAGVTQSPTHLIKTRGQQVTLRCSPISGHKSVSWYQQVLGQGPQFIFQYYEKEERGRGNFPDRFSARQFPNYSSELNVNALLLGDSALYLCASSLGDLTGQPQHFGDGTRLSIL.

This clone was seen only a few times. The chain has TRBV6-6 and TRBJ2-7; D may correspond to TRBD1 or TRBD2 (5 bases each). Trimming took 2 bases from V and 7 from J, leaving 12 bases between them. CDR1 and CDR2 (germline): MNHNY, SVGAGI (reference sequence). CDR3 size: 13 residues. For the CDR3, the DNA is TGTGCCAGCAGTTACGGGGGTCACAATGAGCAGTACTTC. Its translation: CASSYGGHNEQYF.

By share, this clone ranks as medium-sized. The genes are TRBV28 and TRBJ2-7; the match to TRBD1 covers 9 bases. After removal of 5 bases from V and 2 bases from J, the junction contained 7 bases not matched to a gene. CDR1 and CDR2 from the germline V gene are MDHEN and SYDVKM. CDR3 length equals 15 residues. The CDR3 DNA follows: TGTGCCAGCAGTGGCCGGGACAGGGCACCCTACGAGCAGTACTTC. Residues: CASSGRDRAPYEQYF.

This clone was counted only a few times. The junction differs from germline at one of its ends, possibly a read error. The J gene is TRBJ1-5, the V gene TRBV6-5; D is unresolved. Germline loops: CDR1 MNHEY, CDR2 SVGAGI. This CDR3 has 13 residues. In DNA, the CDR3 is TGCGCCAGCAGTTACTCTGGGGTTGAGACCCAGCATTTT. It translates to CASSYSGVETQHF.

This clone has a single count. This rearrangement joins TRBV7-6 to TRBJ2-2, with D hard to call. Trimming stripped 3 bases from V and 1 base from J, with 6 bases between. The germline CDR1 and CDR2 sequences are SGHVS and FNYEAQ. The CDR3 extends over 14 amino acids. The CDR3 here is CASSFLQNTGELFF. The CDR3, as DNA: TGTGCCAGCAGCTTTCTACAGAACACCGGGGAGCTGTTTTTT.

In its sample, this clone was seen once. At one boundary the junction diverges from the germline segment, which might be a read error. This rearrangement joins TRBV20-1 to TRBJ2-1; 11 nucleotides align to TRBD2. The CDR3 totals 16 residues. The germline V gene has CDR1 DFQATT and CDR2 SNEGSKA (reference sequence). The CDR3 sequence is CSATGTSGSRNNEHFF. CDR3 DNA sequence: TGCAGTGCGACCGGTACTAGCGGGAGCAGGAACAATGAGCATTTCTTC.

This clone was counted only a few times. A junction boundary mismatches the germline segment, possibly from a read error. V usage is TRBV6-1 and J usage is TRBJ1-2; D perhaps matches TRBD1 (6 bases). Germline V gene data show CDR1 as MNHNS and CDR2 as SASEGT. The CDR3 consists of 17 residues. The DNA for the CDR3 is TGTGCCAGCAGTGAAGCGCCGGACAGAGGCATTGGTTATGGCTACAACTTC. Translation: CASSEAPDRGIGYGYNF.

This clone has at least ten counts. The chain recombines TRBV11-1 with TRBJ2-5; 9 bases are shared with TRBD1. From germline, CDR1 is SGHAT and CDR2 FQDESV (reference sequence). The ends lost 4 bases at V and 7 bases at J; junction bases unmatched: 10. The CDR3 sequence is 15 residues long. CDR3 DNA: TGTGCCAGCAGCTACGCTTACAGGGGGCTAGGGACCCAGTACTTC. This translates into CASSYAYRGLGTQYF.

This clone was detected only a few times. The chain uses TRBV6-1 and TRBJ1-3; D is unclear. Trimming left V 7 bases short and J 3 bases short, with 4 bases between. The length of the CDR3 is 11 residues. Germline V lookup: CDR1 MNHNS, CDR2 SASEGT. CDR3 residues: CASKGGNTIYF. CDR3 nucleotide sequence: TGTGCCAGCAAGGGTGGAAACACCATATATTTT.

A remark on this clone: This is likely a read error, given that the CDR3 carries no conserved phenylalanine or tryptophan at its end. The V call is TRBV6-1, the J call TRBJ1-2; no clear D. The CDR3 extends over 15 amino acids. Per the germline V gene, CDR1 is MNHNS and CDR2 is SASEGT. The CDR3 coding sequence is TGTGCCAGCAGTGATTACTCGACCACTAACTATGGTTACACCTTA. This encodes CASSDYSTTNYGYTL.

This clone was seen many times. This chain joins TRBV24-1 and TRBJ2-2; 12 bases agree with TRBD2. CDR1 is KGHDR and CDR2 is SFDVKD in the germline V gene. The V and J ends lost 4 bases and 7 bases, in that order; junction bases with no gene match: 15. This CDR3 contains 19 residues. CDR3 loop: CATSDPLAGGRGSDGELFF. In DNA form, the CDR3 reads TGTGCCACCAGTGACCCACTAGCGGGAGGCCGGGGGTCCGACGGGGAGCTGTTTTTT.

This clone was counted at least ten times. V and J are TRBV7-9 and TRBJ2-7; TRBD1 matches at 9 bases. CDR3 length: 15 residues. V lost 0 bases and J lost 5; bases outside the gene matches: 5. Germline CDR1 reads SEHNR; CDR2 reads FQNEAQ (reference sequence). The CDR3 DNA follows: TGTGCCAGCAGCTTAGCTTTGGGACAGGGACACGAGCAGTACTTC. This translates into CASSLALGQGHEQYF.

This rearrangement joins TRBV20-1 to TRBJ2-1, with TRBD1 matching over 7 bases. Germline V CDR1 and CDR2: DFQATT, SNEGSKA (reference sequence). The CDR3 has 16 amino acids. Unmatched junction bases numbered 14, after V lost 2 bases and J lost 7 bases. The CDR3 loop is CSARTTRGGDGNEQFF. CDR3 nucleotides: TGCAGTGCTAGAACCACTAGAGGGGGCGATGGAAATGAGCAGTTCTTC.

This clone has more than one count but fewer than ten. A much larger clonotype is one base distant, so this may be a read error. The chain combines TRBV9 with TRBJ2-6; TRBD2 agrees at 7 bases. The ends lost 4 bases at V and 12 bases at J; junction bases unmatched: 7. Germline V gene sequence: CDR1 SGDLS, CDR2 YYNGEE. This CDR3 region has 13 residues. In nucleotides, the CDR3 is TGTGCCAGCAGCAGCGGGGAGAGAAGCGTCCTGACTTTC. This sequence encodes CASSSGERSVLTF.

This clone showed up many times. The rearrangement links TRBV7-8 to TRBJ2-2; TRBD1 aligns across 11 bases. Trimming cost V 8 bases and J 2 bases; bases outside gene matches: 1. Germline V CDR1 and CDR2: SGHVS, FQNEAQ. The CDR3 consists of 14 residues. Here the CDR3 reads CASGTGGNTGELFF. The CDR3 bases are TGTGCCAGCGGGACAGGGGGTAACACCGGGGAGCTGTTTTTT.

At least ten counts were recorded for this clone. The J gene is TRBJ1-5, the V gene TRBV6-6, with a tentative D call TRBD1 (5 bases). Trimming removed 10 bases at V and 0 bases at J, with 25 bases between. CDR3 length: 18 residues. The V gene's germline CDR1 is MNHNY and CDR2 SVGAGI (reference sequence). As DNA, the CDR3 is TGTGCCACCACAAGACAGAGGGTTGGAAGTAATAGCAATCAGCCCCAGCATTTT. It specifies CATTRQRVGSNSNQPQHF.

The gene calls are TRBV13 and TRBJ1-2; 8 bases are shared with TRBD1. The germline V gene encodes CDR1 PRHDT and CDR2 FYEKMQ (reference sequence). The CDR3 contains 16 residues. The V segment lost 1 base and the J segment 5 bases; nucleotides outside the gene matches: 9. The CDR3 loop reads CASSLDLQGAGYGYTF. The CDR3 coding sequence is TGTGCCAGCAGCTTAGACCTCCAGGGGGCTGGTTATGGCTACACCTTC.

V usage is TRBV12-3 or TRBV12-4 and J usage is TRBJ2-2; D call uncertain. The CDR3 loop spans 15 amino acids. Between the trimmed V and J ends, which lost 10 bases and 0 bases, there was a span of 15 bases. The CDR3 DNA sequence: TGTGCCATCATTTTTTACAGTACGAACACCGGGGAGCTGTTTTTT. Its protein is CAIIFYSTNTGELFF.

This clone was observed many times. The chain combines TRBV6-1 with TRBJ2-1; D might be TRBD1 (6 bases). In germline, CDR1 is MNHNS, CDR2 SASEGT. Between the trimmed V and J ends, which lost 6 bases and 0 bases, there was a span of 12 bases. This CDR3 is 15 amino acids long. The CDR3 loop reads CASRRDRSSYNEQFF. CDR3 nucleotide sequence: TGTGCCAGCAGACGTGACAGGAGCTCCTACAATGAGCAGTTCTTC.

Ten or more counts support this clone. The V and J genes are TRBV6-1 and TRBJ2-1; D is unresolved. Germline V gives CDR1 MNHNS, CDR2 SASEGT. V lost 7 bases and J 5 bases, leaving 6 bases between the germline ends. The CDR3 totals 11 residues. CDR3 sequence reads: CASTVHNEQFF. CDR3 DNA: TGTGCCAGCACGGTCCACAATGAGCAGTTCTTC.